This TCR beta chain comes out of a study of cytomegalovirus exposure and HLA in healthy donors. Study overall: When roughly 420 donors were genotyped, roughly four fifths of them were found to fall in the Caucasian-associated ancestry cluster.

The PCR used 60 Vbeta and 13 Jbeta primers. Repertoires were generated with immunoSEQ multiplex PCR, while TCRdb's copy carries only in-frame clones and drops some. Of some 140,000 clones in the sample, roughly 80% are singletons; the top ten hold approximately 1%. V lost 3 bases and J 0 bases, leaving 8 bases between the germline ends. The CDR3 totals 14 residues. CDR1 is GTSNPN and CDR2 is SVGIG in the germline V gene (reference sequence). This clone has a single count. No antigen is known for it. Findings and limits, study-wide: Among the CMV-associated chains, a few were confirmed in vitro as specific for CMV antigens. Reportedly, diagnosis of cytomegalovirus status by the classifier showed high specificity and sensitivity.

V gene TRBV30 combines with J gene TRBJ1-4; D might be TRBD1 (5 bases). The sequenced material came from PBMCs. This receptor was taken from a man between 18 and 35 years old in good health and CMV-seronegative. The CDR3 coding sequence is TGTGCCTGGAGCGACAGTCCAACTAATGAAAAACTGTTTTTT. This sequence encodes CAWSDSPTNEKLFF.